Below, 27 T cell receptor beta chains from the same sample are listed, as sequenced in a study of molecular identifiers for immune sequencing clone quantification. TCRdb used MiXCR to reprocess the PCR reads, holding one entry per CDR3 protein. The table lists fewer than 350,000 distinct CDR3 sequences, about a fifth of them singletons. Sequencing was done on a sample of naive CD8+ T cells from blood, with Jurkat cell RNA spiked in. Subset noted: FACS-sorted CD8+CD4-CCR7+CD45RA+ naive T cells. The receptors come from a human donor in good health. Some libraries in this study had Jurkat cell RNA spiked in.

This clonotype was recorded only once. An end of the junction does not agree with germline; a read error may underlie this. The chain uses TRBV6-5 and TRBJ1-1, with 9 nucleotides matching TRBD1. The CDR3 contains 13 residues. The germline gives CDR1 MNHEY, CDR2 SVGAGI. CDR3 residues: CAGSGTGTSEAFF. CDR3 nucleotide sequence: TGTGCCGGCAGCGGGACAGGGACTTCTGAAGCTTTCTTT.

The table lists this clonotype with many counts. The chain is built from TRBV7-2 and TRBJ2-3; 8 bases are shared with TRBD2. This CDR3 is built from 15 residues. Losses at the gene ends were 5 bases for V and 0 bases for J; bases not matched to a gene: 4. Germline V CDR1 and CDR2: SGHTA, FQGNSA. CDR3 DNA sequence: TGTGCCAGCAGCATAAGCGGGGGAAGCACAGATACGCAGTATTTT. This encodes CASSISGGSTDTQYF.

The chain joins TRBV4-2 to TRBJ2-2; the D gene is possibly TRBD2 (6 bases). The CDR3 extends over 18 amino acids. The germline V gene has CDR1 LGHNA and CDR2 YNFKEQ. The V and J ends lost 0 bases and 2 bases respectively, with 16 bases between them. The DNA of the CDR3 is TGTGCCAGCAGCCAAGATGGGGCTAGCGAAATAAACACCGGGGAGCTGTTTTTT. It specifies CASSQDGASEINTGELFF.

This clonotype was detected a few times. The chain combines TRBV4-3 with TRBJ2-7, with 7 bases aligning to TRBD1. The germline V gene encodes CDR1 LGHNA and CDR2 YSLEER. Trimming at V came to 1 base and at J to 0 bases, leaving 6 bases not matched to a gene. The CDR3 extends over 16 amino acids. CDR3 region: CASSQGVTGDSYEQYF. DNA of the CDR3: TGCGCCAGCAGCCAAGGGGTCACAGGGGACTCCTACGAGCAGTACTTC.

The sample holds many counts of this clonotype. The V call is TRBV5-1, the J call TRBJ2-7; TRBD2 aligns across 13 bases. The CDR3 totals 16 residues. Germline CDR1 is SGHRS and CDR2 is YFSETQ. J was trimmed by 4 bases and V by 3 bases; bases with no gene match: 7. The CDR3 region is CASSSRGTSGTYEQYF. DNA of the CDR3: TGCGCCAGCAGCTCGAGGGGGACTAGCGGGACTTACGAGCAGTACTTC.

The CDR3: CASSYFPGNYEQYF. The CDR3 DNA reads as TGTGCCAGCAGTTACTTTCCAGGGAATTACGAGCAGTACTTC. The chain combines TRBV6-2 or TRBV6-3 with TRBJ2-7, with D perhaps TRBD1 (5 bases). V lost 1 base and J 4 bases, leaving 11 bases between the germline ends. CDR1 is MNHEY and CDR2 is SVGEGT in the germline V gene. CDR3 length equals 14 residues.

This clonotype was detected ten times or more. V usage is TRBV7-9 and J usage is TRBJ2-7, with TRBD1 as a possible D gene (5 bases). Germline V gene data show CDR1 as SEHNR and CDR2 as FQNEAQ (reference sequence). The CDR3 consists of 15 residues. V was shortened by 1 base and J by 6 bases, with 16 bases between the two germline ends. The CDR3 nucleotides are TGTGCCAGCAGCTTAGATCGTCAGGACAAGGGCGAGCAGTACTTC. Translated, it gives CASSLDRQDKGEQYF.

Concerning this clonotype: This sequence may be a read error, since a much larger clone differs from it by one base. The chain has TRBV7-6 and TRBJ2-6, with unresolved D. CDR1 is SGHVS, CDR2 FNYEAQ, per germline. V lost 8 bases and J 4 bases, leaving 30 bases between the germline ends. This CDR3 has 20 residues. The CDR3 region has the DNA TGTGCCAGCTGCTCCGACATCCCCAGCGCCAGGTGGTCAGGGGCCAACGTCCTGACTTTC. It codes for CASCSDIPSARWSGANVLTF.

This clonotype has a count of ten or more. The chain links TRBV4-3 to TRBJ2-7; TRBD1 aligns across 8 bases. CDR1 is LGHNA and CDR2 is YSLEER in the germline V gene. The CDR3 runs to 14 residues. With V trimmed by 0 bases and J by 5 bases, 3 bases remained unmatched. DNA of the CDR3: TGCGCCAGCAGCCAAGATTTCAGGGGGCACGAGCAGTACTTC. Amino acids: CASSQDFRGHEQYF.

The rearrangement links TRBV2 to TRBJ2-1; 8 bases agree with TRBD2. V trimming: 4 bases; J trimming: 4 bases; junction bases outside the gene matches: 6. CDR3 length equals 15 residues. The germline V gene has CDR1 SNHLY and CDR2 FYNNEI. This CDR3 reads CASSVGSGGYNEQFF. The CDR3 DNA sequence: TGTGCCAGCAGTGTTGGCAGCGGGGGATACAATGAGCAGTTCTTC.

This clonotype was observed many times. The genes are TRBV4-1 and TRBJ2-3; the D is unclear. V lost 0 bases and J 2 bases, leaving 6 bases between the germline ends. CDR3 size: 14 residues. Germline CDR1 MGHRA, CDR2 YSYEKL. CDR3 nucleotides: TGCGCCAGCAGCCAAGACGGGCCCACAGATACGCAGTATTTT. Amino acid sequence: CASSQDGPTDTQYF.

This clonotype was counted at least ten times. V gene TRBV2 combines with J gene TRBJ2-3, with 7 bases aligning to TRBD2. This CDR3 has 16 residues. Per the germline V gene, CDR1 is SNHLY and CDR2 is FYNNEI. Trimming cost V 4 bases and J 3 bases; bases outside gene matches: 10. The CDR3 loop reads CASSGTLASWTDTQYF. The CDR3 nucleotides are TGTGCCAGCAGTGGAACACTAGCGTCTTGGACAGATACGCAGTATTTT.

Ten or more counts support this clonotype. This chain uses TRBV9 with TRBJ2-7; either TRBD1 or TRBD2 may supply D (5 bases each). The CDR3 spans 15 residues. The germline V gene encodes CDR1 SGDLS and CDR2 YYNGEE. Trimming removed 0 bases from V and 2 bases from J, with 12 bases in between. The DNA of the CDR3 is TGTGCCAGCAGCGTAGCACCCGGGGCGGCCTACGAGCAGTACTTC. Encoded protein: CASSVAPGAAYEQYF.

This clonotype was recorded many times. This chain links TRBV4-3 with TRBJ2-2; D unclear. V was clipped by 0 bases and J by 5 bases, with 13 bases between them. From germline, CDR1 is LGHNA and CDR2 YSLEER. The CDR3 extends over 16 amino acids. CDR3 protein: CASSQDYSLGTGELFF. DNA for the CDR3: TGCGCCAGCAGCCAAGACTACAGTCTAGGAACCGGGGAGCTGTTTTTT.

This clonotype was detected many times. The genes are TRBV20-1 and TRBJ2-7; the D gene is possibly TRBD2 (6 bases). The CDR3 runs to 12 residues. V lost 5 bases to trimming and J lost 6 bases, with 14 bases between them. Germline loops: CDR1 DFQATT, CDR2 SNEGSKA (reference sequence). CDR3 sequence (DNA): TGCAGTGCTTCTGGGACTTCGCCCGAGCAGTACTTC. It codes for CSASGTSPEQYF.

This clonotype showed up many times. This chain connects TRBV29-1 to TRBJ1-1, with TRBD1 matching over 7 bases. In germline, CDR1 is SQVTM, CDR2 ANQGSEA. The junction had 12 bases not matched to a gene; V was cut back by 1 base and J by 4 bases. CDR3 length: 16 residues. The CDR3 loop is CSVEGVDRASGTEAFF. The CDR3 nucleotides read TGCAGCGTTGAAGGAGTCGACAGGGCGAGCGGCACTGAAGCTTTCTTT.

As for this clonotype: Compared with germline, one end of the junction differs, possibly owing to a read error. The CDR3 sequence is CASSPSRTGPIQETQCF. The CDR3 DNA follows: TGTGCCAGCAGTCCAAGCCGGACAGGCCCCATTCAAGAGACCCAGTGCTTC. The rearrangement links TRBV28 to TRBJ2-5, with 7 bases aligning to TRBD1. In germline, CDR1 is MDHEN, CDR2 SYDVKM. The CDR3 is 17 residues long.

CDR3 coding DNA: TGCAGCGTTGAACAGATGAACACTGAAGCTTTCTTT. It translates to CSVEQMNTEAFF. The chain is built from TRBV29-1 and TRBJ1-1, with no clear D. Trimming pared 2 bases from V and 0 bases from J, leaving 4 bases between. Germline CDR1 and CDR2: SQVTM and ANQGSEA. CDR3 length: 12 residues. Full variable domain (remainder filled in from reference TRBV29-1 and TRBJ1-1): SAVISQKPSRDICQRGTSLTIQCQVDSQVTMMFWYRQQPGQSLTLIATANQGSEATYESGFVIDKFPISRPNLTFSTLTVSNMSPEDSSIYLCSVEQMNTEAFFGQGTRLTVV.

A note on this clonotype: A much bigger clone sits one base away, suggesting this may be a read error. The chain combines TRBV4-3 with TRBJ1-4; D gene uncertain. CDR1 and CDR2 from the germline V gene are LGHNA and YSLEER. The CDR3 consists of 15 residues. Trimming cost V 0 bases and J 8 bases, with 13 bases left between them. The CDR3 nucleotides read TGCGCCAGCAGCCAAGATTGGCGGCTTGGAGAAAAACTGTTTTTT. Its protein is CASSQDWRLGEKLFF.

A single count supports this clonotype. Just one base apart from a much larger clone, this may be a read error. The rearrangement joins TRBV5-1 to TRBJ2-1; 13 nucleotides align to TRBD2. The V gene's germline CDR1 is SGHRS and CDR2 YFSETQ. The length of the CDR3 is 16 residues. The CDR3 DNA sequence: TGCACCAGCAGCTTTATAACTAGCGGGGGGGCGAATGAGCAGTTCTTC. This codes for CTSSFITSGGANEQFF.

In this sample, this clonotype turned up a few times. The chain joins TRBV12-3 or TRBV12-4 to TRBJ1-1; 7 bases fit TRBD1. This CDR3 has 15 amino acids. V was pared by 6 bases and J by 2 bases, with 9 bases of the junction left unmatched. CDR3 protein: CASRPPQGLNTEAFF. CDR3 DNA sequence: TGTGCCAGCAGGCCCCCACAGGGGCTAAACACTGAAGCTTTCTTT.

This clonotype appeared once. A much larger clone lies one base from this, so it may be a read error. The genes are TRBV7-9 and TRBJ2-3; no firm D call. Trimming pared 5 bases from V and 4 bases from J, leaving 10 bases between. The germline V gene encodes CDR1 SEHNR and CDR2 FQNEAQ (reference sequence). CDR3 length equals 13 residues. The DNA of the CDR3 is TGTGCCAGCAGCCACTCGTGCGCAGATACGCAGTATTTT. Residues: CASSHSCADTQYF.

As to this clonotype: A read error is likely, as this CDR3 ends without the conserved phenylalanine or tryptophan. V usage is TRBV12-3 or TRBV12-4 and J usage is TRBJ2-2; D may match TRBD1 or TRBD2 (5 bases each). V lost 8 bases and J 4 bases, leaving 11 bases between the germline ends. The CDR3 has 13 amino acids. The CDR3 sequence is CASPREPTGELFS. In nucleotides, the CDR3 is TGTGCCAGCCCCAGGGAGCCCACCGGGGAGCTGTTTTCT.

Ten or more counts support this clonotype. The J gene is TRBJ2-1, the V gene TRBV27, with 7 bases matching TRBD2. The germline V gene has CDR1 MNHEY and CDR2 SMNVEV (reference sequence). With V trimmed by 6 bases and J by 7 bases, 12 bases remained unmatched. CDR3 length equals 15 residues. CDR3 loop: CASSPTSALSNEQFF. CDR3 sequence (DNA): TGTGCCAGCAGCCCTACTAGCGCGCTGAGTAATGAGCAGTTCTTC.

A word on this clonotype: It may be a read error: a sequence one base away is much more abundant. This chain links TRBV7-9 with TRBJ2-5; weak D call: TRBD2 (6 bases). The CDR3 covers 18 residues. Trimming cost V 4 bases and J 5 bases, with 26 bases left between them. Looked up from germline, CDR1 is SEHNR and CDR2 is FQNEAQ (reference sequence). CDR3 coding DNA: TGTGCCAGCAGCTCACCGCCACGGAATCTAGCGAGGGCGGAGACCCAGTACTTC. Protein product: CASSSPPRNLARAETQYF.

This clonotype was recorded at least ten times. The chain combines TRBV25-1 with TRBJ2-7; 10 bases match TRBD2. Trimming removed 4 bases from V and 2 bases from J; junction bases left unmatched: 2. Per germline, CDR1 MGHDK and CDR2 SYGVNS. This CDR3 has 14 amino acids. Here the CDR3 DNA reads TGTGCCAGCAGTGGACTAGCGGGTACCTACGAGCAGTACTTC. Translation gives CASSGLAGTYEQYF.

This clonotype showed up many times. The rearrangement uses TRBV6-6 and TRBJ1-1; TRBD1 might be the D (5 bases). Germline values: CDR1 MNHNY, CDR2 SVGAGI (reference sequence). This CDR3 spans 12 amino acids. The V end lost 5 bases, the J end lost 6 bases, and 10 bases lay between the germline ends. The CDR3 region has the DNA TGTGCCAGCAGTCCCCGGGACCCTGAAGCTTTCTTT. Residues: CASSPRDPEAFF.